The rows below give T cell receptor beta chains drawn from one sample of a study of T cells in Graves' hyperthyroidism and ophthalmopathy. In TCRdb, the multiplex PCR reads were re-called with MiXCR into one record per CDR3 protein. The sample lists about 210,000 distinct CDR3 sequences; approximately 17% were seen once. Sequenced input: blood. These receptors originate from a man between 50 and 59 years old with Graves' hyperthyroidism. Each CDR3 is given with its conserved first and last residue. A D gene is named only where the DNA matches it firmly. Clone size is given for some rows only: seen once, a few or many times, or a class if the clone is expanded.

j_call,cdr3_length,clone_size,d_call,v_call,cdr3_aa,cdr3_nt
TRBJ2-7,14,many,.,TRBV28,CASSLRQGTYEQYF,TGTGCCAGCAGTTTACGCCAGGGGACCTACGAGCAGTACTTC
TRBJ2-1,16,many,.,TRBV20-1,CSAPTRDASSYNEQFF,TGCAGTGCTCCTACTAGGGACGCCAGCTCCTACAATGAGCAGTTCTTC
TRBJ2-7,15,.,TRBD1,TRBV5-1,CASSLVGQGMYEQYF,TGCGCCAGCAGCTTGGTGGGACAGGGGATGTACGAGCAGTACTTC
TRBJ1-6,14,.,.,TRBV12-3/TRBV12-4,CVSSTGTDNSPLHF,TGTGTCAGCAGCACCGGGACGGATAATTCACCCCTCCACTTT
TRBJ2-7,15,few,.,TRBV5-5,CASSSPREGIYEQYF,TGTGCCAGCAGCTCTCCCCGAGAGGGCATCTACGAGCAGTACTTC
TRBJ2-2,15,many,.,TRBV12-3/TRBV12-4,CASTFGTANTGELFF,TGTGCCAGCACTTTCGGGACCGCGAACACCGGGGAGCTGTTTTTT
TRBJ2-1,15,many,TRBD2,TRBV20-1,CSARGLAGRSDEQFF,TGCAGTGCCAGGGGACTAGCGGGAAGATCGGATGAGCAGTTCTTC
TRBJ2-5,12,many,.,TRBV24-1,CATSDIKETQYF,TGTGCCACCAGTGATATTAAAGAGACCCAGTACTTC
TRBJ1-6,13,few,.,TRBV2,CASTPGSGSPLHF,TGTGCCAGCACTCCGGGATCGGGATCACCCCTCCACTTT
TRBJ2-5,13,.,.,TRBV4-3,CASSQGTQETQYF,TGCGCCAGCAGCCAAGGGACTCAAGAGACCCAGTACTTC
TRBJ2-1,13,many,.,TRBV28,CASSFRQYNEQFF,TGTGCCAGCAGTTTTAGGCAGTACAATGAGCAGTTCTTC
TRBJ1-5,14,few,TRBD1,TRBV2,CASKTGTDLLPQHF,TGTGCCAGCAAGACAGGGACGGATCTTTTGCCCCAGCATTTT
TRBJ1-2,12,many,.,TRBV12-3/TRBV12-4,CASSSRSEGYTF,TGTGCCAGCAGTTCCAGGTCGGAAGGCTACACCTTC
TRBJ1-4,15,.,TRBD1,TRBV18,CASSPGTGLDEKLFF,TGTGCCAGCTCACCGGGGACAGGGCTGGATGAAAAACTGTTTTTT
TRBJ1-1,14,few,TRBD1,TRBV2,CASSSGTGGTEAFF,TGTGCCAGCAGTTCTGGGACAGGCGGAACTGAAGCTTTCTTT
TRBJ2-7,13,many,.,TRBV30,CAWSVLRSGEQYF,TGTGCCTGGAGTGTACTCAGGTCCGGGGAGCAGTACTTC
TRBJ1-5,14,.,.,TRBV6-2/TRBV6-3,CASSFRQSNQPQHF,TGTGCCAGCAGTTTCCGACAGAGCAATCAGCCCCAGCATTTT